These T cell receptor beta chains were read from a single sample in a study of T cell responses to AZD1222 COVID-19 vaccine. This table comes from immunoSEQ multiplex PCR, and its TCRdb copy is limited to in-frame clones, with some not included. The data contain about 99,000 clones, 70% to 90% of them singletons. Material: peripheral blood, obtained on day 0 of AZD1222 vaccination. The receptors derive from an adult in good health. CDR3s include the opening cysteine and the closing phenylalanine or tryptophan. A D gene is named only where the DNA matches it firmly. A row's size may be missing; if present it is once, few, many or a size class.

v_gene: TRBV11-3; abundance: NA; j_gene: TRBJ2-1; d_gene: TRBD2; CDR3nt: TGTGCCAGCAGCTTAGAGTCGTGGGGGCGGGAGGTATATGAGCAGTTCTTC; CDR3aa: CASSLESWGREVYEQFF
v_gene: TRBV24-1; abundance: NA; j_gene: TRBJ2-5; d_gene: NA; CDR3nt: TGTGCCACCAGTTCCTCGGATCTGTACCAAGAGACCCAGTACTTC; CDR3aa: CATSSSDLYQETQYF
v_gene: TRBV5-4; abundance: few; j_gene: TRBJ1-2; d_gene: NA; CDR3nt: TGTGCCAGCAGCTTCAGGGGCTATGGCTACACCTTC; CDR3aa: CASSFRGYGYTF
v_gene: TRBV9; abundance: NA; j_gene: TRBJ2-5; d_gene: NA; CDR3nt: TGTGCCAGCAGCGTAGGCAACGGCCCTGCGGTAAACTTC; CDR3aa: CASSVGNGPAVNF
v_gene: TRBV5-5; abundance: NA; j_gene: TRBJ1-5; d_gene: NA; CDR3nt: TGTGCCAGCAGCCCCCGGACGGTGGGGCCCCAGCATTTT; CDR3aa: CASSPRTVGPQHF
v_gene: TRBV5-4; abundance: NA; j_gene: TRBJ1-1; d_gene: NA; CDR3nt: TGTGCCAGCAGCCAGCGTTCGAATACGGCTTTCTTT; CDR3aa: CASSQRSNTAFF
v_gene: TRBV25-1; abundance: NA; j_gene: TRBJ1-2; d_gene: NA; CDR3nt: TGTGCCAGCAGCAAGGCTGGGGGGAACTATGGCTACACCTTC; CDR3aa: CASSKAGGNYGYTF
v_gene: TRBV12-3/TRBV12-4; abundance: NA; j_gene: TRBJ1-1; d_gene: NA; CDR3nt: TGTGCCAGCAGGAGCAGGATATCTGAAGCTTTCTTT; CDR3aa: CASRSRISEAFF
v_gene: TRBV29-1; abundance: NA; j_gene: TRBJ2-5; d_gene: TRBD1; CDR3nt: TGCAGCGTCGGGGACAGGGGGCGCGGGGAGACCCAGTACTTC; CDR3aa: CSVGDRGRGETQYF
v_gene: TRBV7-6; abundance: NA; j_gene: TRBJ2-5; d_gene: NA; CDR3nt: TGTGCCAGCAGCGCCCGGAGGGAGACCCAGTACTTC; CDR3aa: CASSARRETQYF
v_gene: TRBV12-3/TRBV12-4; abundance: once; j_gene: TRBJ1-1; d_gene: NA; CDR3nt: TGTGCCAGCAGTTTAGCAGGGGACACTGAAGCTTTCTTT; CDR3aa: CASSLAGDTEAFF
v_gene: TRBV24-1; abundance: NA; j_gene: TRBJ2-2; d_gene: NA; CDR3nt: TGTGCCACCAGTGATTTCGACGGACCCACCGGGGAGCTGTTTTTT; CDR3aa: CATSDFDGPTGELFF
v_gene: TRBV15; abundance: NA; j_gene: TRBJ1-5; d_gene: NA; CDR3nt: TGTGCCACCAGCAGACTGGCAGGGGTTCGGAGCAATCAGCCCCAGCATTTT; CDR3aa: CATSRLAGVRSNQPQHF
v_gene: TRBV5-4; abundance: NA; j_gene: TRBJ2-7; d_gene: TRBD2; CDR3nt: TGTGCCAGCAGCACCGGGACTAGCGGTACCTACGAGCAGTACTTC; CDR3aa: CASSTGTSGTYEQYF
v_gene: TRBV20-1; abundance: NA; j_gene: TRBJ1-1; d_gene: NA; CDR3nt: TGCAGTTTAGGTGAAGCTTTCTTT; CDR3aa: CSLGEAFF
v_gene: TRBV30; abundance: NA; j_gene: TRBJ2-2; d_gene: NA; CDR3nt: TGTGCCTGGAGTTTGGGGTCGAACACCGGGGAGCTGTTTTTT; CDR3aa: CAWSLGSNTGELFF
v_gene: TRBV28; abundance: NA; j_gene: TRBJ1-1; d_gene: NA; CDR3nt: TGTGCCAGCAGTTTACAGGGGACCGTTGGAGCTTTCTTT; CDR3aa: CASSLQGTVGAFF